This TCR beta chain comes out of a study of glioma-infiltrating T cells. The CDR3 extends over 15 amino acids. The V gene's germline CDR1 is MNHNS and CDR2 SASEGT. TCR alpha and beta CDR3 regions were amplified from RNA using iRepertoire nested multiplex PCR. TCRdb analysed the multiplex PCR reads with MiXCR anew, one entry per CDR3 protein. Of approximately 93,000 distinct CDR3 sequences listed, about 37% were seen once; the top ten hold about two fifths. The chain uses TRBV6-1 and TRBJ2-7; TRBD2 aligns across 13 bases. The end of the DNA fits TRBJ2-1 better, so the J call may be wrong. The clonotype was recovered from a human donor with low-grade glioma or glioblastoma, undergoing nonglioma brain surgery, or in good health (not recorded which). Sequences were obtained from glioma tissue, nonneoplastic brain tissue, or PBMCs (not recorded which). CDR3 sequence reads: CASSEGTSGSTEQFF. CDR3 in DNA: TGTGCCAGCAGTGAAGGGACTAGCGGGAGTACTGAGCAGTTCTTC.